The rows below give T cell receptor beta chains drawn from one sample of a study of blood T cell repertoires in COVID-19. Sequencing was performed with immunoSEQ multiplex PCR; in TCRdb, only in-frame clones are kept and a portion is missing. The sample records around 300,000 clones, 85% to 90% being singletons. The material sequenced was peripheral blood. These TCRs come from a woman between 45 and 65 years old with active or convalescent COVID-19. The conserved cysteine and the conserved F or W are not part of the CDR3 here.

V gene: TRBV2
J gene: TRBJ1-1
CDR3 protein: ASSVLQGVGTEAF

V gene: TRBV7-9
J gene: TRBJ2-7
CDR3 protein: ASSLAKGTSGYEQY

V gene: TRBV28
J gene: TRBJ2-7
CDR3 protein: ASSGGTGTSYEQY

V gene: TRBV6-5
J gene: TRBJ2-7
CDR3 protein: ASSPQGAREQY

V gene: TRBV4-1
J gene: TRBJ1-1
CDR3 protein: ASSQDSVPQGGTEAF

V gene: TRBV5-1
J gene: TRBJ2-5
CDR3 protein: ASSLAGASVQETQY

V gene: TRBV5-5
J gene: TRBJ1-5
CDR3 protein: ASSRNRESQPQH

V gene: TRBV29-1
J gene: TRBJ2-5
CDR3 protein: SVAGTGGRETQY

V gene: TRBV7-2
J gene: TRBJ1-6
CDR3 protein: ASSQNVDSPLH

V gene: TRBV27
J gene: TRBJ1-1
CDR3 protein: ASSLALGVAEAF

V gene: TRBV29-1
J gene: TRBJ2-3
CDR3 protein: SVDSLYTDTQY

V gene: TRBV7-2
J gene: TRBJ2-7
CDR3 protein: ASSVYSGTGTYEQY

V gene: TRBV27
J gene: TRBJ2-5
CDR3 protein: ASSPSQGSLQETQY

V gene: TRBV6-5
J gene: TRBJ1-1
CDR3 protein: ASRRQRENTEAF

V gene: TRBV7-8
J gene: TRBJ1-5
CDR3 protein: ASSLRQNQPQH

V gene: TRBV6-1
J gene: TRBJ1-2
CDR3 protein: ASRDPRGPTDGYT

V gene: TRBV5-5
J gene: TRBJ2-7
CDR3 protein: ASSFLEREGPGEQY

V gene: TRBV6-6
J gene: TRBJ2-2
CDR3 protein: ASSGGGPGELF

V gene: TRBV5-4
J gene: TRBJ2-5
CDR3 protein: ASSFGGQETQY

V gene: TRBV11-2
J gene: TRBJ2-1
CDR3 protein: ASSSGQYLSRKDNEQF

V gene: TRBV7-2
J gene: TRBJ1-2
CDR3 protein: ASSLAGGGGEENT

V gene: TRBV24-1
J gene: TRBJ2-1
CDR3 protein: ATSDQGLGNEQF

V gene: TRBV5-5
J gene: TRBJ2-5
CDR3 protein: ASSPWGGLETQY

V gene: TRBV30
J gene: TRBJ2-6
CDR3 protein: AWSVRWGTRSGANVLT

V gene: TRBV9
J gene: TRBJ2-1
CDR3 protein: ASSGGVWDEQF

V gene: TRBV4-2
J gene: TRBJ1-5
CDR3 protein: ASSQTRGQGNQPQH

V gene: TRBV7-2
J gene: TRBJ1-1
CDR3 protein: ASSIDRGITEAF

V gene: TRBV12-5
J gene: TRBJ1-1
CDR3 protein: ASGGQHTEAF

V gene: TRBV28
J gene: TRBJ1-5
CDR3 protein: ASSPGTFQPQH

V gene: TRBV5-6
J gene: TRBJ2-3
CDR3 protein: ASSLAGLTSTDTQY

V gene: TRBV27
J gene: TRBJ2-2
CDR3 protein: ASTVGLGGTGELF

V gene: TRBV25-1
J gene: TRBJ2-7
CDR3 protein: ASQGWGKTYEQY

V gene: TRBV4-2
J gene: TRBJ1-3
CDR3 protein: ASSQGPDGNTIY

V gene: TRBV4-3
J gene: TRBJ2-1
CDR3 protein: ASSQFTGDEQF

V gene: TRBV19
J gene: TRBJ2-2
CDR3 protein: ATMEGGGRGGELF

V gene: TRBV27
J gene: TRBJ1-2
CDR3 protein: ASSLQGLQNYGYT

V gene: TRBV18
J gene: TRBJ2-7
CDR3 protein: ASSPGGDVRYEQY

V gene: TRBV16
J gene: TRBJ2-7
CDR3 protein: ASSLTSGRGRYEQY

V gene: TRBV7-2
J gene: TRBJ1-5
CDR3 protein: ASSLEQGINQPQH

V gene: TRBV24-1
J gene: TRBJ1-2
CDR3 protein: ATSDLSVNYGYT

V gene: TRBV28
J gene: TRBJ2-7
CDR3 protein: ASSSTASGFYEQY

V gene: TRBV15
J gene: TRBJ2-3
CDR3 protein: ATSRTSGGFTDTQY

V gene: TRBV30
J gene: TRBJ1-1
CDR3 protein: AWSRGEAF

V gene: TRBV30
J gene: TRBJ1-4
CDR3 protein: AWNPGRGPEKLF

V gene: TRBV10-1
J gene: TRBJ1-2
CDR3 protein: ASVDRGHGYT

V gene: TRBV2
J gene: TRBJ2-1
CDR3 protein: ASSENGGRYNEQF

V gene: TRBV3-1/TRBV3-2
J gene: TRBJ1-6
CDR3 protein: ASSQGGGGGGRSPLH

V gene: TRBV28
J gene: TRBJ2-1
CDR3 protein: ASRHSGGSYNEQF

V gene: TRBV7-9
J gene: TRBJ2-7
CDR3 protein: ASSLAGTESHEQY

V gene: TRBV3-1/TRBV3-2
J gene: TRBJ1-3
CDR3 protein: ASSQESGSGNTIY

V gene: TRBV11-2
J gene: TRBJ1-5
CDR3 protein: ASSRRGGQNQPQH

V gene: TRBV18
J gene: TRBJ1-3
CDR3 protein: ASSRQGGSGNTIY

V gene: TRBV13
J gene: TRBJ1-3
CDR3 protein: ASSGHNSGNTIY

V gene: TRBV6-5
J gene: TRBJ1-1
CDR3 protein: ASSFPPGTVNTEAF

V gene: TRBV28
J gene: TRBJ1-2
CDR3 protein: ASSTRDRAGFGYT